This is a list of T cell receptor beta chains from one sample in a study of CD4+ T cells in melanoma. Clones were sequenced by immunoSEQ multiplex PCR, and TCRdb holds only the in-frame ones, with some missing. In the table there are fewer than 150,000 clones, approximately 91% of which are singletons. These TCRs come from a human donor with melanoma. Both conserved end residues are part of each CDR3. The D gene is left open where the match is weak. For some rows the clone size is stated as once, few or many, or as a class when expanded; others skip it.

>TRBJ1-5|-|-|TRBV4-1
TGCGCCAGCAGCCGTTCCGGGATTAGCAATCAGCCCCAGCATTTT
CASSRSGISNQPQHF
>TRBJ2-7|-|-|TRBV5-6
TGTGCCAGCAGCTTGTGGGAGGGGGCCCGATACGAGCAGTACTTC
CASSLWEGARYEQYF
>TRBJ1-2|TRBD1|once|TRBV6-5
TGTGCCAGCAGGGACGGACCATACAGGGGTGGCTACACCTTC
CASRDGPYRGGYTF
>TRBJ2-3|-|-|TRBV10-3
TGTGCCATCAGTGCGGGCGGGGGCACCACAGATACGCAGTATTTT
CAISAGGGTTDTQYF
>TRBJ1-4|TRBD1|-|TRBV5-6
TGTGCCAGCAGCCAACTTACAGGGGGAAGGGAAAAACTGTTTTTT
CASSQLTGGREKLFF
>TRBJ2-7|-|-|TRBV2
TGTGCCAGCAGCACAGGGATCGCCTACGAGCAGTACTTC
CASSTGIAYEQYF
>TRBJ2-2|-|few|TRBV27
TGTGCCAGCTCGATGGGGCAGGTGTTCACCGGGGAGCTGTTTTTT
CASSMGQVFTGELFF
>TRBJ2-7|-|-|TRBV19
TGTGCCAGTAGTATGGCTCCGGCGCTCCGATACGAGCAGTACTTC
CASSMAPALRYEQYF
>TRBJ2-1|-|-|TRBV28
TGTGCCAGCGGGGGGACCTACAATGAGCAGTTCTTC
CASGGTYNEQFF
>TRBJ2-3|-|-|TRBV29-1
TGCAGCGTGGGACCCGCGGATACGCAGTATTTT
CSVGPADTQYF
>TRBJ2-7|-|-|TRBV5-5
TGTGCCAGCAGCTTATGGGCAGCGGCCTACGAGCAGTACTTC
CASSLWAAAYEQYF
>TRBJ2-2|-|-|TRBV5-4
TGTGCCAGCAGCTCGCCGGGACTCAACACCGGGGAGCTGTTTTTT
CASSSPGLNTGELFF
>TRBJ1-4|-|-|TRBV6-1
TGTGCCAGCAGTGACTTAAGGGGCCTTGGTGAAAAACTGTTTTTT
CASSDLRGLGEKLFF
>TRBJ2-5|-|-|TRBV7-6
TGTGCCAGCAGCTCCGTCAGCGGAGGGGTCGGGGAGACCCAGTACTTC
CASSSVSGGVGETQYF
>TRBJ2-1|-|-|TRBV30
TGTGCCTGGAACCGACTACGGGATGAGCAGTTCTTC
CAWNRLRDEQFF
>TRBJ1-5|TRBD1|-|TRBV18
TGTGCCAGCTCAGGGACAGGGGGCAATCAGCCCCAGCATTTT
CASSGTGGNQPQHF
>TRBJ2-1|-|-|TRBV2
TGTGCCAGCATGAGATCCAGCTCCTACAATGAGCAGTTCTTC
CASMRSSSYNEQFF
>TRBJ2-7|-|once|TRBV2
TGTGCCAGCAGTGATGGACAGTCCTACGAGCAGTACTTC
CASSDGQSYEQYF
>TRBJ1-4|-|-|TRBV5-5
TGTGCCAGCAGCTTGGCCGGAGCTATAGAGAGGGAAAAACTGTTTTTT
CASSLAGAIEREKLFF
>TRBJ2-2|-|-|TRBV6-5
TGTGCCAGCAGGCCAGGACTCGTCGCCGGGGAGCTGTTTTTT
CASRPGLVAGELFF
>TRBJ1-5|TRBD1|-|TRBV27
TGTGCCAGCAGTTTAAAGGGGGCTGGAAGCAATCAGCCCCAGCATTTT
CASSLKGAGSNQPQHF
>TRBJ2-3|-|-|TRBV2
TGTGCCAGCACCCGTACACAGATACGCATAGATACGCAGTATTTT
CASTRTQIRIDTQYF
>TRBJ2-3|-|-|TRBV5-1
TGCGCCAGCAGCAGACGGGGGGCCGTAGATACGCAGTATTTT
CASSRRGAVDTQYF
>TRBJ1-6|-|-|TRBV5-1
TGCGCCAGCAGCTTGGGGCAGGTTAGCTCCTATAATTCACCCCTCCACTTT
CASSLGQVSSYNSPLHF
>TRBJ1-2|-|once|TRBV6-1
TGTGCCAGCAGTGAGGATGCGTTTTCCGGCTACACCTTC
CASSEDAFSGYTF
>TRBJ2-7|TRBD2|-|TRBV4-1
TGCGCCAGCAGCCAACAAGCTCAGGGAGGGACGTACGAGCAGTACTTC
CASSQQAQGGTYEQYF
>TRBJ1-3|TRBD1|-|TRBV19
TGTGCCAGTACGAGCTACGGGACAGCCTCTGGAAACACCATATATTTT
CASTSYGTASGNTIYF
>TRBJ1-2|-|once|TRBV11-2
TGTGCCAGCAGCAGAGACCGGGGCTTTGGTGGTAACTATGGCTACACCTTC
CASSRDRGFGGNYGYTF
>TRBJ2-1|-|-|TRBV6-1
TGTGCCAGCAGTGACTCCTGGAGCTCCTACAATGAGCAGTTCTTC
CASSDSWSSYNEQFF
>TRBJ2-2|-|-|TRBV9
TGTGCCAGCAGCTTCACCGGGACGGCGAACACCGGGGAGCTGTTTTTT
CASSFTGTANTGELFF
>TRBJ1-1|-|-|TRBV7-3
TGTGCCAGCAGCTTAGACCCGAAGGATACTGAAGCTTTCTTT
CASSLDPKDTEAFF
>TRBJ2-3|TRBD1|-|TRBV2
TGTGCCAGCAGAAGTACAGGGGCGACAGATACGCAGTATTTT
CASRSTGATDTQYF
>TRBJ2-7|-|-|TRBV11-2
TGTGCCAGCAGCTTAGAGCTGGGTCAACGGTCCTACGAGCAGTACTTC
CASSLELGQRSYEQYF
>TRBJ1-5|-|-|TRBV5-8
TGTGCCAGCAGCTTCGGTAGCGGCGTGGACCAGCCCCAGCATTTT
CASSFGSGVDQPQHF
>TRBJ2-1|-|-|TRBV7-3
TGTGCCAGCAGCTTAACGGGGGGACTGGGCTACGTCTTC
CASSLTGGLGYVF
>TRBJ1-2|-|-|TRBV25-1
TGTGCCAGCAGTGAAGTCATAAACTATGGCTACACCTTC
CASSEVINYGYTF
>TRBJ1-1|-|few|TRBV6-6
TGTGCCAGCAGTTACCGGGGAGGGACTGAAGCTTTCTTT
CASSYRGGTEAFF